The 4 T cell receptor beta chains reported below all come from one sample, sequenced in a study of cytomegalovirus exposure and HLA in healthy donors. Primers: 60 Vbeta forward and 13 Jbeta reverse. TCRdb's copy holds only in-frame clones and misses some; the assay was immunoSEQ multiplex PCR. This sample yields 85,000 to 100,000 clones, of which about three quarters are seen a single time; 8% to 9% belongs to the top ten. Sequencing was performed on PBMCs. All receptors derive from a human donor in good health.

This clone was recorded a few times. The rearrangement links TRBV12-5 to TRBJ1-5, with no clear D. The V gene lost 5 bases and the J gene lost 5 bases, with 4 bases spanning the gap. Germline CDR1 and CDR2: LGHNT and FRNRAP. This CDR3 is 11 amino acids long. The CDR3 nucleotides are TGTGCTAGTGGTATCGATCAGCCCCAGCATTTT. Its protein product is CASGIDQPQHF. Full variable domain (remainder filled in from reference TRBV12-5 and TRBJ1-5): DARVTQTPRHKVTEMGQEVTMRCQPILGHNTVFWYRQTMMQGLELLAYFRNRAPLDDSGMPKDRFSAEMPDATLATLKIQPSEPRDSAVYFCASGIDQPQHFGDGTRLSIL.

V usage is TRBV5-1 and J usage is TRBJ2-3; 9 bases fit TRBD2. J lost 1 base, V lost 2 bases, and 2 bases had no gene match. The CDR3 loop spans 15 amino acids. CDR1 SGHRS and CDR2 YFSETQ come from the germline V gene. The CDR3: CASSLSGGRTDTQYF. Here the CDR3 DNA reads TGCGCCAGCAGCTTAAGCGGGGGGCGCACAGATACGCAGTATTTT.

The chain combines TRBV30 with TRBJ1-1; D is uncertain. The CDR3 is 11 amino acids. Germline-derived CDR1 and CDR2 are GTSNPN and SVGIG (reference sequence). V was pared by 1 base and J by 3 bases, with 3 bases between. This CDR3 is CAWSDYTEAFF. Here the CDR3 DNA reads TGTGCCTGGAGTGACTACACTGAAGCTTTCTTT.

This clone was detected a few times. The chain is built from TRBV5-1 and TRBJ1-2, with 9 bases matching TRBD1. This CDR3 is built from 17 residues. Germline lookup yields CDR1 SGHRS and CDR2 YFSETQ. The V gene end was trimmed by 4 bases and the J gene end by 5 bases; junction bases not matched to a gene: 15. This CDR3 is CASSRGTGSLFGYGYTF. Written as DNA, the CDR3 is TGCGCCAGCAGCCGGGGGACAGGGTCTTTATTCGGGTATGGCTACACCTTC.